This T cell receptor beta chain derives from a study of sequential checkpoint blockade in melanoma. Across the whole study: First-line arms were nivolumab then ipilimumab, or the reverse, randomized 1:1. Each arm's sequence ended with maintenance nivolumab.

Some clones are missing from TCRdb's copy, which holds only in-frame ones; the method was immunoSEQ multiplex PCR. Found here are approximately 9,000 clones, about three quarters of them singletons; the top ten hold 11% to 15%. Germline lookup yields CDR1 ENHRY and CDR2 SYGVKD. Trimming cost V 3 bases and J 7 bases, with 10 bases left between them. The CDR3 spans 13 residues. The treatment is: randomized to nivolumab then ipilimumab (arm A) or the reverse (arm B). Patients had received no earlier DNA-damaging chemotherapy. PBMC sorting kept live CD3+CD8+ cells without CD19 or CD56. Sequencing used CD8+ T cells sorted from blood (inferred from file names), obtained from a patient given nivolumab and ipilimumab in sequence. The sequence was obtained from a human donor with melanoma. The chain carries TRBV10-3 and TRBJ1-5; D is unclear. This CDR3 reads CAISDHDGQPQHF. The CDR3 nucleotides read TGTGCCATCAGTGACCACGACGGGCAGCCCCAGCATTTT.